What follows is one T cell receptor (beta chain) and its context. The specificity of this receptor is unknown. No much larger clonotype is one base removed from it; base qualities were not supplied. CDR1 SGDLS and CDR2 YYNGEE were looked up in the germline V gene. The CDR3 numbers 16 residues from cysteine through phenylalanine. Only CDR3 DNA remains: 48 bases, in frame from the first base. V loses 2 bases, J loses 3 bases, and the germline ends lie 16 bases apart. This specimen comes from a study of OX40 agonist ivuxolimab in advanced cancers. In terms of the full investigation: The costimulatory receptor OX40 (CD134) was targeted by ivuxolimab, a fully human IgG2 agonistic monoclonal antibody. Intravenous ivuxolimab was administered to patients every 2 weeks at six dose levels: 0.01, 0.1, 0.3, 1.5, 3 and 10 mg/kg. Of the roughly 53 patients in dose escalation, about 19 had hepatocellular carcinoma, approximately 15 had melanoma, 9 had renal cell carcinoma and 9 had head and neck cancer. In the dose-escalation cohort, about four fifths of patients were male, and the mean age was around 60 years with a range of roughly 23 to 90. Patients were allowed to have had prior anti-PD-1, anti-PD-L1 or anti-CTLA-4 therapy, and approximately 39% of the dose-escalation patients had been treated with checkpoint inhibitors. Partial responses were achieved by three dose-escalation patients, of whom one had hepatocellular carcinoma and two had cutaneous melanoma. Peripheral TCRbeta sequencing aimed to test whether ivuxolimab altered TCR sequence diversity and caused clonal T-cell expansion. The paper reports the monotherapy dose-escalation portion (N of about 51 patients) of the phase I ivuxolimab trial. On the study overall, not on this receptor specifically: Low levels of normalized T-cell clonal expansion were also seen in some patients who did not respond. In the 0.1-3.0 mg/kg groups, partial responders were among the patients with the lowest normalized peripheral clonal expansion, particularly in CD8+ T cells. After ivuxolimab, CD8+ T cells had more expanded clones than CD4+ T cells on average. Antigen specificity was not determined for the clonally expanded peripheral T cells. At doses from 0.1 to 3.0 mg/kg, clonal expansion was seen in both CD4+ and CD8+ blood T cells between baseline and week 6.

The trial excluded patients who had a history of autoimmune disease or who were on systemic immunosuppression. In every dose cohort, peripheral blood was drawn for TCR sequencing at baseline, cycle 4 day 1, and cycle 7 day 1. The samples were drawn from a first-in-human, open-label, multicenter phase I dose-escalation trial of ivuxolimab. Adults with locally advanced or metastatic melanoma, renal cell carcinoma, hepatocellular carcinoma or head and neck squamous cell carcinoma were enrolled in the trial. Before TCR sequencing, CD4+ and CD8+ T cells were separately sorted from peripheral blood. Genomic DNA was extracted from sorted cells for sequencing of the TCRbeta CDR3 region. TCRbeta CDR3 regions were sequenced using the immunoSEQ Assay. What TCRdb holds here is the immuneACCESS table cut down to in-frame rearrangements. Part of the clones is not present; checked against another copy, under half of the missing clones reflect an unresolved V gene, and the others are unexplained. The sample contains 65,000 to 70,000 clones, 82% of them found a single time. The ten largest clonotypes hold over 0.4% of the sample.

Sequencing used CD4+ or CD8+ T cells sorted from blood, obtained in a trial of the OX40 agonist ivuxolimab. The receptor's source is an adult with an advanced solid tumor such as melanoma, head and neck, liver or kidney cancer. Rearrangement joined TRBV9 to TRBJ2-3; the D segment might be TRBD1 or TRBD2, since each matches 6 bases. CDR3 sequence: CASSVLGGRVTDTQYF. The nucleotide sequence is given as TGTGCCAGCAGCGTTCTCGGGGGCCGGGTAACAGATACGCAGTATTTT.